The table lists the clone carrying this T cell receptor (beta chain) with a few counts. Original data processing: Quantification of nucleated cells was approximated via reference gene primer amplification. TCRdb's copy holds only in-frame clones and misses some; the assay was immunoSEQ multiplex PCR. V, J and clone size were drawn from that table, and D and trimming were deduced from the DNA. The data contain tens of thousands of clones, around 86% of them singletons. The source of the sample is a study of blood T cell repertoires in COVID-19. Sample: peripheral blood. The clonotype was recovered from a human donor in a cohort sampled during active COVID-19.

For the CDR3, the DNA is TGCGCCAGCAGCCAAGCTGGACTAGCGGGGAGAGGACTCTACGAGCAGTACTTC. Translation gives CASSQAGLAGRGLYEQYF. V and J are TRBV4-1 and TRBJ2-7, with TRBD2 matching over 12 bases. Per germline, CDR1 MGHRA and CDR2 YSYEKL. The CDR3 length is 18 residues. V trimming: 1 base; J trimming: 3 bases; junction bases outside the gene matches: 10.